A selection of T cell receptor beta chains follows, all from one sample in a study of identical twins. TCRdb itself ran the 5' RACE reads through MiXCR, one entry per CDR3 protein. The table lists 400,000 to 500,000 distinct CDR3 sequences, more than 13% of them singletons. These data were also filed under a second study, of yellow fever vaccine responses in identical twins.

Material: CD4+ T cells sorted from blood. The receptor source for this set is a woman under 30 in good health. The CDR3 runs from the conserved cysteine through the conserved F or W. D genes are given only for firm matches. Expanded clones are given a class, and other clones once, few, many or no size at all.

D	V	J	size	DNA	CDR3
TRBD1	TRBV6-1	TRBJ1-5	NA	TGTGCCAGCAGTGGACGGACAGGGGGCAGTCAGCCCCAGCATTTT	CASSGRTGGSQPQHF
TRBD1	TRBV29-1	TRBJ2-3	NA	TGCAGCGTTGAAGGGGCAAAGGGACAGCGCACAGATACGCAGTATTTT	CSVEGAKGQRTDTQYF
NA	TRBV11-2	TRBJ2-4	few	TGTGCCAGCAGCTTAACAGTACAGTACTTC	CASSLTVQYF
TRBD2	TRBV4-1	TRBJ2-3	few	TGCGCCAGCAGCCAAGGCTTTGGAAAAATGACTAGCGGGAGGACCCAAGATACGCAGTATTTT	CASSQGFGKMTSGRTQDTQYF
NA	TRBV6-2/TRBV6-3	TRBJ1-1	few	TGTGCCAGCAGCCACGAGGCCCTTAACACTGAAGCTTTCTTT	CASSHEALNTEAFF
NA	TRBV4-1	TRBJ2-3	many	TGCGCCAGCAGCCAAGTCCGGGATACGCAGTATTTT	CASSQVRDTQYF
NA	TRBV29-1	TRBJ2-3	many	TGCAGCGTTTTAGGTGGGACCTCCACAGATACGCAGTATTTT	CSVLGGTSTDTQYF
NA	TRBV7-9	TRBJ2-6	NA	TGTGCCAGCAGCCATCTAGACTCTGGGGCCAACGTCCTGACTTTC	CASSHLDSGANVLTF
NA	TRBV14	TRBJ2-5	NA	TGTGCCAGCAGCCAAGTTGTCGGGGGATTACAGACCCAGTACTTC	CASSQVVGGLQTQYF
NA	TRBV4-1	TRBJ2-4	NA	TGCGCCAGCAGCCTACAGGTAGCCAAAAACATTCAGTACTTC	CASSLQVAKNIQYF
NA	TRBV12-3/TRBV12-4	TRBJ1-2	many	TGTGCCAGCAGTTTACCAGGGAACTATGGCTACACCTTC	CASSLPGNYGYTF